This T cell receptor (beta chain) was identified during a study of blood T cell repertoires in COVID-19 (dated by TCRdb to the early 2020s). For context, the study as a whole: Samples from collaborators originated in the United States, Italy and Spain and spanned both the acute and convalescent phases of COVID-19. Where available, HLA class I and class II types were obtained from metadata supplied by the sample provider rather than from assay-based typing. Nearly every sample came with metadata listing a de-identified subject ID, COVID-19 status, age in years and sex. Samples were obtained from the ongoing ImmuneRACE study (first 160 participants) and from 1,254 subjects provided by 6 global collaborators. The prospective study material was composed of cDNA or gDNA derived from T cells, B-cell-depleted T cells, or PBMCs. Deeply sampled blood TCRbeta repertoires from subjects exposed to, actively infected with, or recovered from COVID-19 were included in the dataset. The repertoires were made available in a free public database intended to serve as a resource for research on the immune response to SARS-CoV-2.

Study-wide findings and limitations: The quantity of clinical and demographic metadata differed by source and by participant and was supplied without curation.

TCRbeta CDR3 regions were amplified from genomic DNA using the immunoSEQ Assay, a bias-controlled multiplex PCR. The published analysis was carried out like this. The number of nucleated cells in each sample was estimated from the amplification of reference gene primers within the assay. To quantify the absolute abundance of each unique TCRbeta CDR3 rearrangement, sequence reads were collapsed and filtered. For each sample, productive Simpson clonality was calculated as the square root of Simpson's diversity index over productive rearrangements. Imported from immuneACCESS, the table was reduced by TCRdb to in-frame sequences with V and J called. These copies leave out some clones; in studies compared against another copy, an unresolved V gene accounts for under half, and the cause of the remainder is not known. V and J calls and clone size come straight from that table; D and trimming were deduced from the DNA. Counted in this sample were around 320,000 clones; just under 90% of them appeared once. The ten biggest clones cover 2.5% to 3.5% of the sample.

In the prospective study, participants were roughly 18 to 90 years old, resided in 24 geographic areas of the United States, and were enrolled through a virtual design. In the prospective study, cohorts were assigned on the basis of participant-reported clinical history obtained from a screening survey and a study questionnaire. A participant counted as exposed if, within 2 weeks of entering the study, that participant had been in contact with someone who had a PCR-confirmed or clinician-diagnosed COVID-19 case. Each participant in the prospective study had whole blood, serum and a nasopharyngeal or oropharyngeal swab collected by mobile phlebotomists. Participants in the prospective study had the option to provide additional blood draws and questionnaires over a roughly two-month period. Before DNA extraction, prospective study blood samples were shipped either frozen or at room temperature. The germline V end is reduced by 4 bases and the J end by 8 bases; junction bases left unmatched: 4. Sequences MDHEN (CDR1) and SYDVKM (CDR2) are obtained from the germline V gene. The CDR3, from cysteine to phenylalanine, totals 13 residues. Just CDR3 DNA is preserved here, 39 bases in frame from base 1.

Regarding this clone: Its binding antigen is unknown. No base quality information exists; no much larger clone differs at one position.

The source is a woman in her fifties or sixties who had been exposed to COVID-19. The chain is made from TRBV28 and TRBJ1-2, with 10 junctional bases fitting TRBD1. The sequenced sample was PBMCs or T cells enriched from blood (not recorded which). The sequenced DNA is TGTGCCAGCAGTTCCGGGACAGGGGAAGGCTACACCTTC. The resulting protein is CASSSGTGEGYTF.